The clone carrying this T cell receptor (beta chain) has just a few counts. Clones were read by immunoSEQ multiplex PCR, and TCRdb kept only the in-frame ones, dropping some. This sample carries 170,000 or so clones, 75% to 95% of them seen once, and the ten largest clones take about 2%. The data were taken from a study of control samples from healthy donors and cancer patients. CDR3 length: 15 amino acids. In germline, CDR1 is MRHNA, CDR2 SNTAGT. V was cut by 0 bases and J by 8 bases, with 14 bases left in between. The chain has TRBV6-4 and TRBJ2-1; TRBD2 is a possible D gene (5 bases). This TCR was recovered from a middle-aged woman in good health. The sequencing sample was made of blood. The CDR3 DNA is TGTGCCAGCAGTGACTCGAATTCCGGGGTGGATGAGCAGTTCTTC. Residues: CASSDSNSGVDEQFF.